A selection of T cell receptor beta chains follows, all from one sample in a study of cytomegalovirus exposure and HLA in healthy donors. TCRdb's table, derived via immunoSEQ multiplex PCR, lists solely in-frame clones and lacks some. This table holds 37,000 or so clones, 70% to 75% found once. Material: PBMCs. All receptors come from a man aged 25-40 years in good health and CMV-seronegative. The CDR3 runs from the conserved cysteine through the conserved F or W. A D gene is named only where the DNA matches it firmly. Clone size appears in some rows only: once, few, many, or a class for an expanded clone.

J: TRBJ2-7; D: -; V: TRBV30; size: -; DNA: TGTGCCTGGAGAAGCGGCAACTCCTACGAGCAGTACTTC; CDR3: CAWRSGNSYEQYF
J: TRBJ2-7; D: -; V: TRBV6-6; size: -; DNA: TGTGCCAGCAGAGCTCCGGGAACAGCGGTATCCTACGAGCAGTACTTC; CDR3: CASRAPGTAVSYEQYF
J: TRBJ2-7; D: TRBD1; V: TRBV28; size: -; DNA: TGTGCCAGCAGGGGAGAATCCGGGACAGGGGTGCCCGAGCAGTACTTC; CDR3: CASRGESGTGVPEQYF
J: TRBJ2-3; D: -; V: TRBV27; size: -; DNA: TGTGCCAGTACCCCCCCGGGGGGCCCAGATACGCAGTATTTT; CDR3: CASTPPGGPDTQYF
J: TRBJ1-2; D: TRBD1; V: TRBV28; size: -; DNA: TGTGCCAGCAGTTTTGTACAGGGGGCCGGTGGCTACACCTTC; CDR3: CASSFVQGAGGYTF
J: TRBJ2-1; D: TRBD2; V: TRBV9; size: few; DNA: TGTGCCAGCAGCGCTAGCGGGAGGGCCGATGAGCAGTTCTTC; CDR3: CASSASGRADEQFF
J: TRBJ1-4; D: -; V: TRBV5-1; size: few; DNA: TGCGCCAGCAGCAACCCAACAGGGATAGGCGAAAAACTGTTTTTT; CDR3: CASSNPTGIGEKLFF
J: TRBJ2-3; D: -; V: TRBV4-2; size: -; DNA: TGTGCCAGCAGCCAAGACCAAGGGCTGGGGGCCTCAGATACGCAGTATTTT; CDR3: CASSQDQGLGASDTQYF
J: TRBJ1-4; D: -; V: TRBV15; size: -; DNA: TGTGCCACCAGCGTGCCGGGACTTGATAATGAAAAACTGTTTTTT; CDR3: CATSVPGLDNEKLFF
J: TRBJ2-1; D: -; V: TRBV27; size: -; DNA: TGTGCCAGCAGTAGGAGGGGGGAGGGAGGCCTTAGGGAGCAGTTCTTC; CDR3: CASSRRGEGGLREQFF
J: TRBJ1-6; D: TRBD1; V: TRBV6-1; size: few; DNA: TGTGCCAGCCAGGCGGGGACAGGGGATTCACCCCTCCACTTT; CDR3: CASQAGTGDSPLHF
J: TRBJ1-1; D: -; V: TRBV7-3; size: few; DNA: TGTGCCAGCAGCCAGGGGACGGGTGGGGGTGAAGCTTTCTTT; CDR3: CASSQGTGGGEAFF
J: TRBJ2-7; D: -; V: TRBV2; size: few; DNA: TGTGCCATCGAAGAGATGCTTAATTTCTACGAGCAGTACTTC; CDR3: CAIEEMLNFYEQYF
J: TRBJ1-2; D: TRBD1; V: TRBV19; size: -; DNA: TGTGCCAGTAGGGGGGACAGAGATGGCTACACCTTC; CDR3: CASRGDRDGYTF